This TCR beta chain was recovered during a study of somatic mutations in cytotoxic T cells in rheumatoid arthritis. The protocol was immunoSEQ multiplex PCR, while the TCRdb copy is restricted to in-frame clones and leaves out a portion. This table holds 6,300 or so clones, roughly 77% found once. The receptor was isolated from a woman aged 70-85 years with rheumatoid arthritis. Source: CD8+ T cells sorted from blood, taken at a follow-up visit.

This CDR3 is CASSRDPGGITEAFF. CDR3 DNA sequence: TGTGCCAGCAGCCGCGATCCCGGGGGCATCACTGAAGCTTTCTTT. The chain carries TRBV5-4 and TRBJ1-1; possible D gene TRBD1, 6 bases. The CDR3 length is 15 residues. V was trimmed by 4 bases and J by 4 bases, leaving 17 bases between them. Germline V CDR1 and CDR2: SGHNT, YYREEE (reference sequence).